Listed below are T cell receptor beta chains from one sample, sequenced in a study of blood T cells in healthy people across ages. In TCRdb, the 5' RACE reads were re-called with MiXCR into one record per CDR3 protein. Among roughly 560,000 distinct CDR3 sequences listed, about 24% were seen once. The same data also contributed to another study, on T cells of mothers and their children.

The sample comprised blood. Source of these receptors: a boy between 10 and 17 years old in good health. The CDR3 runs from the conserved cysteine through the conserved F or W. Each record gives: J gene, V gene, D gene, clone size, CDR3 protein, CDR3 DNA. A D gene is named only where the DNA matches it firmly. Where a row states a size, it is once, few, many or the class of an expanded clone; other rows omit it.

j_gene: TRBJ1-6
v_gene: TRBV7-2
d_gene: TRBD1
abundance: few
CDR3aa: CASSRPGQQLNNSPLHF
CDR3nt: TGTGCCAGCAGCAGACCGGGACAGCAGTTAAACAATTCACCCCTCCACTTT

j_gene: TRBJ2-1
v_gene: TRBV12-3/TRBV12-4
d_gene: TRBD2
abundance: few
CDR3aa: CASRERGRNNEQFF
CDR3nt: TGTGCCAGCAGAGAGCGGGGGAGAAACAATGAGCAGTTCTTC

j_gene: TRBJ2-2
v_gene: TRBV28
d_gene: .
abundance: few
CDR3aa: CASSGRMVPNTGELFF
CDR3nt: TGTGCCAGCAGTGGACGAATGGTCCCGAACACCGGGGAGCTGTTTTTT

j_gene: TRBJ1-5
v_gene: TRBV18
d_gene: TRBD1
abundance: .
CDR3aa: CASSPGQGVGQPQHF
CDR3nt: TGTGCCAGCTCACCGGGACAGGGGGTTGGGCAGCCCCAGCATTTT

j_gene: TRBJ1-2
v_gene: TRBV7-2
d_gene: .
abundance: .
CDR3aa: CASHSYGYTF
CDR3nt: TGTGCCAGTCACAGCTATGGCTACACCTTC

j_gene: TRBJ1-4
v_gene: TRBV4-3
d_gene: .
abundance: many
CDR3aa: CASSQEKNPQGNEKLFF
CDR3nt: TGCGCCAGCAGCCAAGAGAAAAACCCGCAGGGAAATGAAAAACTGTTTTTT

j_gene: TRBJ2-7
v_gene: TRBV9
d_gene: TRBD2
abundance: .
CDR3aa: CASSVGTSGRYEQYF
CDR3nt: TGTGCCAGCAGCGTAGGGACTAGCGGGAGATACGAGCAGTACTTC

j_gene: TRBJ1-4
v_gene: TRBV21-1
d_gene: .
abundance: few
CDR3aa: CASTNRGSSAEKLFF
CDR3nt: TGTGCCAGCACCAATAGGGGGAGCAGCGCTGAAAAACTGTTTTTT

j_gene: TRBJ2-1
v_gene: TRBV7-9
d_gene: TRBD2
abundance: .
CDR3aa: CASRSRLAGRNEQFF
CDR3nt: TGTGCCAGCAGATCGCGGCTAGCGGGACGCAATGAGCAGTTCTTC

j_gene: TRBJ1-1
v_gene: TRBV14
d_gene: .
abundance: few
CDR3aa: CASSQSGNAEAFF
CDR3nt: TGTGCCAGCAGCCAATCGGGGAACGCTGAAGCTTTCTTT

j_gene: TRBJ2-6
v_gene: TRBV6-1
d_gene: .
abundance: .
CDR3aa: CASSEWVGGANVLTF
CDR3nt: TGTGCCAGCAGTGAGTGGGTGGGTGGGGCCAACGTCCTGACTTTC

j_gene: TRBJ2-5
v_gene: TRBV9
d_gene: .
abundance: .
CDR3aa: CASSVAGALGQETQYF
CDR3nt: TGTGCCAGCAGCGTAGCTGGAGCTCTGGGGCAAGAGACCCAGTACTTC

j_gene: TRBJ2-2
v_gene: TRBV28
d_gene: .
abundance: few
CDR3aa: CASDRGGNGELFF
CDR3nt: TGTGCCAGCGACCGGGGAGGTAACGGGGAGCTGTTTTTT

j_gene: TRBJ2-7
v_gene: TRBV28
d_gene: TRBD1
abundance: few
CDR3aa: CASSSGQGAPYEQYF
CDR3nt: TGTGCCAGCAGTTCCGGACAGGGGGCTCCCTACGAGCAGTACTTC

j_gene: TRBJ2-7
v_gene: TRBV19
d_gene: .
abundance: few
CDR3aa: CASSNQYEQYF
CDR3nt: TGTGCCAGTAGTAACCAATACGAGCAGTACTTC

j_gene: TRBJ2-7
v_gene: TRBV9
d_gene: TRBD2
abundance: few
CDR3aa: CASSPRAGEDYEQYF
CDR3nt: TGTGCCAGCAGCCCAAGAGCGGGGGAGGACTACGAGCAGTACTTC

j_gene: TRBJ1-2
v_gene: TRBV27
d_gene: .
abundance: few
CDR3aa: CASSSFAAGVYGYTF
CDR3nt: TGTGCCAGCAGTTCTTTCGCGGCAGGGGTTTATGGCTACACCTTC

j_gene: TRBJ2-3
v_gene: TRBV29-1
d_gene: .
abundance: few
CDR3aa: CSVTNFTDTQYF
CDR3nt: TGCAGCGTGACCAACTTCACAGATACGCAGTATTTT

j_gene: TRBJ2-5
v_gene: TRBV9
d_gene: TRBD1
abundance: few
CDR3aa: CASSGLDRGSLTQYF
CDR3nt: TGTGCCAGCAGCGGATTGGACAGGGGGTCTTTGACCCAGTACTTC

j_gene: TRBJ2-5
v_gene: TRBV28
d_gene: .
abundance: .
CDR3aa: CASSRRGSGQETQYF
CDR3nt: TGTGCCAGCAGTCGGCGGGGATCAGGACAAGAGACCCAGTACTTC

j_gene: TRBJ1-4
v_gene: TRBV7-9
d_gene: TRBD1
abundance: .
CDR3aa: CASSLSPDRAKLFF
CDR3nt: TGTGCCAGCAGCTTGTCCCCGGACAGGGCGAAACTGTTTTTT

j_gene: TRBJ1-2
v_gene: TRBV5-1
d_gene: .
abundance: .
CDR3aa: CASRPEGSDGYTF
CDR3nt: TGCGCCAGCAGACCGGAGGGGTCGGATGGCTACACCTTC

j_gene: TRBJ2-3
v_gene: TRBV24-1
d_gene: .
abundance: few
CDR3aa: CATSDFPGRSPSTDTQYF
CDR3nt: TGTGCCACCAGTGATTTCCCAGGACGGAGCCCTAGCACAGATACGCAGTATTTT

j_gene: TRBJ1-2
v_gene: TRBV30
d_gene: .
abundance: few
CDR3aa: CAWGLERGYGYTF
CDR3nt: TGTGCCTGGGGGCTAGAGAGAGGCTATGGCTACACCTTC

j_gene: TRBJ1-5
v_gene: TRBV20-1
d_gene: .
abundance: few
CDR3aa: CSAREVEGGQPQHF
CDR3nt: TGCAGTGCTAGAGAGGTGGAGGGGGGTCAGCCCCAGCATTTT

j_gene: TRBJ2-7
v_gene: TRBV27
d_gene: TRBD1
abundance: few
CDR3aa: CASTPGQSPTEQYF
CDR3nt: TGTGCCAGCACCCCGGGACAGAGTCCTACCGAGCAGTACTTC

j_gene: TRBJ2-7
v_gene: TRBV13
d_gene: TRBD1
abundance: .
CDR3aa: CASSVTGVYEQYF
CDR3nt: TGTGCCAGCAGCGTGACAGGGGTCTACGAGCAGTACTTC

j_gene: TRBJ1-3
v_gene: TRBV12-3/TRBV12-4
d_gene: .
abundance: .
CDR3aa: CASSSQGFSGNTIYF
CDR3nt: TGTGCCAGCAGTTCCCAGGGATTCTCTGGAAACACCATATATTTT

j_gene: TRBJ1-1
v_gene: TRBV9
d_gene: .
abundance: .
CDR3aa: CASSPREGDTEAFF
CDR3nt: TGTGCCAGCAGCCCCCGGGAGGGAGACACTGAAGCTTTCTTT

j_gene: TRBJ1-1
v_gene: TRBV2
d_gene: TRBD1
abundance: few
CDR3aa: CASRKMDRDGTEAFF
CDR3nt: TGTGCCAGCAGGAAGATGGACAGGGATGGAACTGAAGCTTTCTTT

j_gene: TRBJ2-7
v_gene: TRBV20-1
d_gene: .
abundance: .
CDR3aa: CSARSGSYEQYF
CDR3nt: TGCAGTGCTAGATCCGGCTCCTACGAGCAGTACTTC

j_gene: TRBJ2-3
v_gene: TRBV11-2
d_gene: .
abundance: .
CDR3aa: CASSLSSGSTQYF
CDR3nt: TGTGCCAGCAGCTTATCGTCGGGCAGCACGCAGTATTTT

j_gene: TRBJ2-5
v_gene: TRBV18
d_gene: .
abundance: .
CDR3aa: CASSPRQKETQYF
CDR3nt: TGTGCCAGCTCACCAAGGCAGAAAGAGACCCAGTACTTC

j_gene: TRBJ1-5
v_gene: TRBV12-3/TRBV12-4
d_gene: TRBD1
abundance: .
CDR3aa: CASNQGGSNQPQHF
CDR3nt: TGTGCCAGCAACCAGGGGGGGAGCAATCAGCCCCAGCATTTT

j_gene: TRBJ2-5
v_gene: TRBV7-2
d_gene: .
abundance: .
CDR3aa: CASSLWPRQETQYF
CDR3nt: TGTGCCAGCAGCTTATGGCCGAGGCAAGAGACCCAGTACTTC

j_gene: TRBJ2-7
v_gene: TRBV24-1
d_gene: TRBD2
abundance: few
CDR3aa: CATSDVTSGRDYEQYF
CDR3nt: TGTGCCACCAGTGATGTGACTAGCGGGAGGGACTACGAGCAGTACTTC

j_gene: TRBJ2-2
v_gene: TRBV7-2
d_gene: .
abundance: .
CDR3aa: CASSTHLYIGELFF
CDR3nt: TGTGCCAGCAGCACCCACCTCTATATCGGGGAGCTGTTTTTT

j_gene: TRBJ1-4
v_gene: TRBV5-1
d_gene: .
abundance: many
CDR3aa: CASSEGDGLRNEKLFF
CDR3nt: TGCGCCAGCAGCGAGGGGGACGGATTGAGGAATGAAAAACTGTTTTTT

j_gene: TRBJ2-7
v_gene: TRBV11-2
d_gene: TRBD2
abundance: .
CDR3aa: CASSSQGVAGISYEQYF
CDR3nt: TGTGCCAGCAGCTCCCAGGGTGTAGCGGGGATATCCTACGAGCAGTACTTC

j_gene: TRBJ1-4
v_gene: TRBV7-2
d_gene: .
abundance: .
CDR3aa: CASSLVPGVIATNEKLFF
CDR3nt: TGTGCCAGCAGCTTAGTTCCCGGGGTGATAGCAACTAATGAAAAACTGTTTTTT

j_gene: TRBJ2-7
v_gene: TRBV9
d_gene: .
abundance: .
CDR3aa: CASSVAPGSSYEQYF
CDR3nt: TGTGCCAGCAGCGTAGCACCAGGGAGCTCCTACGAGCAGTACTTC

j_gene: TRBJ1-4
v_gene: TRBV6-6
d_gene: TRBD1
abundance: many
CDR3aa: CASSYQGATNEKLFF
CDR3nt: TGTGCCAGCAGTTATCAGGGGGCAACTAATGAAAAACTGTTTTTT

j_gene: TRBJ2-2
v_gene: TRBV20-1
d_gene: TRBD2
abundance: .
CDR3aa: CSATTVAGGTGELFF
CDR3nt: TGCAGTGCCACGACCGTAGCGGGAGGAACCGGGGAGCTGTTTTTT

j_gene: TRBJ2-1
v_gene: TRBV14
d_gene: .
abundance: few
CDR3aa: CASSQALLGSYNEQFF
CDR3nt: TGTGCCAGCAGCCAGGCTTTGTTGGGGTCCTACAATGAGCAGTTCTTC

j_gene: TRBJ2-3
v_gene: TRBV12-3/TRBV12-4
d_gene: .
abundance: .
CDR3aa: CASSFYGRTDAQYF
CDR3nt: TGTGCCAGCAGTTTCTATGGGAGAACAGATGCGCAGTATTTT

j_gene: TRBJ1-2
v_gene: TRBV6-1
d_gene: TRBD1
abundance: few
CDR3aa: CASSEVRTGSDGYTF
CDR3nt: TGTGCCAGCAGTGAAGTTAGGACAGGGTCCGATGGCTACACCTTC